What follows is one T cell receptor (beta chain) and its context. Sequencing was performed with immunoSEQ multiplex PCR; in TCRdb, only in-frame clones are kept and a portion is missing. The sample has fewer than 60,000 clones, about 93% seen once. These data come from a study of technical replicates of blood from a few donors. Germline V gene lookup returns CDR1 GTSNPN and CDR2 SVGIG (reference sequence). V shed 4 bases, J shed 4 bases, and the junction held 8 bases outside the gene matches. The CDR3 length is 16 residues. The chain carries TRBV30 and TRBJ1-5, with 12 bases lining up with TRBD1. The sample comprised PBMCs. The clonotype comes from a human donor in good health. Some clones in this sample may be carry-over from other donors' samples. Here the CDR3 reads CAWTPGTGGRNQPQHF. CDR3 in DNA: TGTGCCTGGACTCCCGGGACAGGGGGCCGAAATCAGCCCCAGCATTTT.